These 30 T cell receptor beta chains were sequenced from one sample in a study of blood T cell repertoires in COVID-19. TCRdb keeps only in-frame clones here, not all; method: immunoSEQ multiplex PCR. The sample holds more than 85,000 clones, about 87% seen once. Sequencing used peripheral blood. Source of these receptors: a human donor with COVID-19, enrolled during active disease. The donor label of this sample is uncertain.

V and J are TRBV27 and TRBJ1-2; D may be TRBD1 (6 bases). V was trimmed by 2 bases and J by 4 bases, leaving 8 bases between them. The germline gives CDR1 MNHEY, CDR2 SMNVEV (reference sequence). The CDR3 consists of 13 residues. CDR3 DNA: TGTGCCAGCAGTTTAGGGGGCCCCTATGGCTACACCTTC. Its translation: CASSLGGPYGYTF.

V and J are TRBV18 and TRBJ1-3; 8 bases line up with TRBD1. This CDR3 is built from 16 residues. V shed 6 bases, J shed 2 bases, and the junction held 9 bases outside the gene matches. Germline values: CDR1 KGHSH, CDR2 LQKENI. The chain's CDR3 is CASSVTGAMAGNTIYF. CDR3 bases: TGTGCCAGCTCCGTGACAGGGGCTATGGCTGGAAACACCATATATTTT. The full variable domain, its missing parts supplied by reference TRBV18 and TRBJ1-3, is NAGVMQNPRHLVRRRGQEARLRCSPMKGHSHVYWYRQLPEEGLKFMVYLQKENIIDESGMPKERFSAEFPKEGPSILRIQQVVRGDSAAYFCASSVTGAMAGNTIYFGEGSWLTVV.

The chain recombines TRBV11-1 with TRBJ2-2; 13 bases map to TRBD2. The V gene's germline CDR1 is SGHAT and CDR2 FQDESV (reference sequence). Unmatched junction bases numbered 3, after V lost 2 bases and J lost 6 bases. The CDR3 covers 16 residues. In nucleotides, the CDR3 is TGTGCCAGCAGCTTAACTAGCGGGGGGGCCGCCGGGGAGCTGTTTTTT. Amino acids: CASSLTSGGAAGELFF.

In its sample, this clone was seen once. V gene TRBV7-9 combines with J gene TRBJ2-7; TRBD1 is a possible D gene (6 bases). CDR3 length: 14 residues. Trimming cost V 4 bases and J 2 bases, with 12 bases left between them. CDR1 is SEHNR, CDR2 FQNEAQ, per germline (reference sequence). As DNA, the CDR3 is TGTGCCAGCAGCTCCGGGACAACCACCTACGAGCAGTACTTC. Translating gives CASSSGTTTYEQYF.

This sequence joins TRBV25-1 and TRBJ1-2, with 7 bases aligning to TRBD1. The length of the CDR3 is 15 residues. J lost 4 bases, V lost 5 bases, and 10 bases had no gene match. CDR1 and CDR2 from the germline V gene are MGHDK and SYGVNS. The CDR3 DNA reads as TGTGCCAGCAGTCCAATAGGACAGGACATCTATGGCTACACCTTC. The encoded protein is CASSPIGQDIYGYTF.

The chain employs TRBV28 and TRBJ2-7; 9 nucleotides agree with TRBD1. This CDR3 comprises 14 residues. Per germline, CDR1 MDHEN and CDR2 SYDVKM. The J segment lost 5 bases and the V segment lost 3 bases, leaving 5 bases of the junction unmatched. The CDR3 nucleotides are TGTGCCAGCAGTTTGGGACAGGGATCCAACGAGCAGTACTTC. The encoded protein is CASSLGQGSNEQYF.

This chain joins TRBV2 and TRBJ1-6; no clear D. V dropped 3 bases and J dropped 7 bases, with 10 bases sitting between them. Germline V lookup: CDR1 SNHLY, CDR2 FYNNEI. The CDR3 contains 14 residues. The CDR3 sequence is CASSEGSSNSPLHF. CDR3 nucleotide sequence: TGTGCCAGCAGTGAGGGCAGCAGCAATTCACCCCTCCACTTT.

As concerns this clone: One end of the junction varies from germline; a read error may be responsible. This sequence joins TRBV7-7 and TRBJ2-2; 10 bases line up with TRBD2. Germline lookup yields CDR1 SSHAT and CDR2 FNYEAQ (reference sequence). This CDR3 spans 20 amino acids. The CDR3 DNA is TGTGCTAGCAGCTTAAACTCGTTAGCGGGAGGATCTTGGAACACCGGGGAGCTGTTTTTT. It specifies CASSLNSLAGGSWNTGELFF.

The chain uses TRBV27 and TRBJ1-5; the D gene is possibly TRBD1 (6 bases). Germline values: CDR1 MNHEY, CDR2 SMNVEV (reference sequence). The CDR3 has 15 amino acids. V was trimmed by 5 bases and J by 2 bases, leaving 13 bases between them. The chain's CDR3 is CASSTNREGNQPQHF. Written as DNA, the CDR3 is TGTGCCAGCAGTACCAACAGGGAAGGCAATCAGCCCCAGCATTTT.

V usage is TRBV7-3 and J usage is TRBJ2-1; TRBD2 aligns across 10 bases. This CDR3 comprises 14 residues. Germline V gene lookup returns CDR1 SGHTA and CDR2 FQGTGA. J gave up 5 bases and V 5 bases, and 3 bases lay outside the gene matches. The CDR3 DNA follows: TGTGCCAGCAGCCAGGGACTAGCGAACAATGAGCAGTTCTTC. Translated, it gives CASSQGLANNEQFF.

This chain uses TRBV15 with TRBJ1-4; D is perhaps TRBD1 (6 bases). V gave up 2 bases and J gave up 7 bases, with 11 bases separating them. This CDR3 has 14 amino acids. In germline, CDR1 is LNHNV, CDR2 YYDKDF (reference sequence). The CDR3 bases are TGTGCCACCAGCAGACCAACAGGGTCTGAAAAACTGTTTTTT. Amino acid sequence: CATSRPTGSEKLFF.

The gene calls are TRBV14 and TRBJ1-6; maybe TRBD1 (6 bases). V lost 0 bases and J lost 6, with 9 bases in between. CDR1 and CDR2 from the germline V gene are SGHDN and FVKESK. This CDR3 spans 15 amino acids. CDR3 loop: CASSQDSGVNSPLHF. The CDR3 DNA follows: TGTGCCAGCAGCCAAGATTCAGGGGTTAATTCACCCCTCCACTTT. Drawing the rest from reference TRBV14 and TRBJ1-6, the complete variable domain is EAGVTQFPSHSVIEKGQTVTLRCDPISGHDNLYWYRRVMGKEIKFLLHFVKESKQDESGMPNNRFLAERTGGTYSTLKVQPAELEDSGVYFCASSQDSGVNSPLHFGNGTRLTVT.

The CDR3 sequence: CASSYSPIATEAFF. The CDR3 region has the DNA TGTGCCAGCAGTTACTCCCCTATTGCCACTGAAGCTTTCTTT. This sequence joins TRBV6-5 and TRBJ1-1, with no clear D. The CDR3 spans 14 residues. The germline V gene has CDR1 MNHEY and CDR2 SVGAGI. V was shortened by 0 bases and J by 4 bases, with 9 bases between the two germline ends.

The chain employs TRBV28 and TRBJ1-2, with D possibly matching TRBD1 (6 bases). The CDR3 loop spans 15 amino acids. Trimming removed 6 bases from V and 8 bases from J, with 22 bases in between. Germline CDR1 is MDHEN and CDR2 is SYDVKM. The DNA of the CDR3 is TGTGCCAGCAGGACCAAAGGCGCAGGGGCTGAAGGCTACACCTTC. Amino acid sequence: CASRTKGAGAEGYTF.

CDR3 sequence reads: CASSQDQGDTEAFF. In nucleotides, the CDR3 is TGCGCCAGCAGCCAAGATCAGGGTGACACTGAAGCTTTCTTT. V gene TRBV4-1 combines with J gene TRBJ1-1, with D possibly matching TRBD1 (5 bases). Germline assignment: CDR1 MGHRA and CDR2 YSYEKL. Trimming pared 0 bases from V and 3 bases from J, leaving 8 bases between. The CDR3 is 14 residues long.

This chain connects TRBV29-1 to TRBJ1-5; D possibly corresponds to TRBD1 (6 bases). V lost 5 bases, J lost 3 bases, and 14 bases lay in between. Germline V gene data show CDR1 as SQVTM and CDR2 as ANQGSEA. The CDR3 is 14 amino acids. In DNA, the CDR3 is TGCAGCGTTCGGGCAGGGGACCCCAATCAGCCCCAGCATTTT. Its protein product is CSVRAGDPNQPQHF. Looking up the rest from reference TRBV29-1 and TRBJ1-5 gives the full variable domain: SAVISQKPSRDICQRGTSLTIQCQVDSQVTMMFWYRQQPGQSLTLIATANQGSEATYESGFVIDKFPISRPNLTFSTLTVSNMSPEDSSIYLCSVRAGDPNQPQHFGDGTRLSIL.

This clone came up once. This sequence joins TRBV5-1 and TRBJ1-1, with a possible D match to TRBD1 (6 bases). Trimming removed 4 bases from V and 1 base from J, with 14 bases in between. CDR1 SGHRS and CDR2 YFSETQ come from the germline V gene. The CDR3 has 15 residues. Written as DNA, the CDR3 is TGCGCCAGCAGCCCAGGGGCCCACGCGAACACTGAAGCTTTCTTT. This translates into CASSPGAHANTEAFF.

The chain recombines TRBV7-9 with TRBJ2-4, with TRBD1 matching 9 bases. Germline V gene data show CDR1 as SEHNR and CDR2 as FQNEAQ (reference sequence). The ends lost 5 bases at V and 1 base at J; junction bases unmatched: 6. The CDR3 contains 16 residues. The CDR3 here is CASSPGGQGAKNIQYF. CDR3 DNA sequence: TGTGCCAGCAGCCCGGGCGGACAGGGGGCCAAAAACATTCAGTACTTC. The full variable domain, completed using reference TRBV7-9 and TRBJ2-4, is DTGVSQNPRHKITKRGQNVTFRCDPISEHNRLYWYRQTLGQGPEFLTYFQNEAQLEKSRLLSDRFSAERPKGSFSTLEIQRTEQGDSAMYLCASSPGGQGAKNIQYFGAGTRLSVL.

V and J are TRBV10-3 and TRBJ2-7; maybe TRBD1 (6 bases). This CDR3 comprises 15 residues. V was pared by 6 bases and J by 3 bases, with 18 bases between. Germline V gives CDR1 ENHRY, CDR2 SYGVKD. CDR3 in DNA: TGTGCCATCAGAACTCTGACAGGCGATGTCTACGAGCAGTACTTC. Translated, it gives CAIRTLTGDVYEQYF.

The V and J genes are TRBV2 and TRBJ1-1; D not certain. Looked up from germline, CDR1 is SNHLY and CDR2 is FYNNEI. The germline V and J ends were trimmed by 5 bases and 8 bases, with 9 bases remaining between them. There are 11 residues in the CDR3. The CDR3 region has the DNA TGTGCCAGCAGTCTAATATGGGAAGCTTTCTTT. As protein: CASSLIWEAFF.

The chain carries TRBV12-5 and TRBJ1-5, with D hard to call. CDR1 and CDR2 from the germline V gene are LGHNT and FRNRAP. There are 14 residues in the CDR3. V lost 5 bases, J lost 1 base, and 9 bases lay in between. CDR3 amino acids: CASGLGRSNQPQHF. The CDR3 nucleotides read TGTGCTAGTGGTCTCGGGAGGAGCAATCAGCCCCAGCATTTT.

The count of this clone is one. CDR3 protein: CASSPGTGVNTEAFF. The CDR3 DNA reads as TGTGCCAGTAGTCCAGGGACAGGGGTGAACACTGAAGCTTTCTTT. V gene TRBV19 combines with J gene TRBJ1-1; 10 bases fit TRBD1. Germline CDR1 reads LNHDA; CDR2 reads SQIVND (reference sequence). The trim removed 5 bases at V and 0 bases at J, leaving 3 bases unmatched. This CDR3 region has 15 residues.

CDR3 DNA sequence: TGTGCCAGCAGTTCTTTGTCCACAGATACGCAGTATTTT. It translates to CASSSLSTDTQYF. J is TRBJ2-3 and V is TRBV12-3 or TRBV12-4; no reliable D call. The CDR3 has 13 residues. V was pared by 4 bases and J by 2 bases, with 7 bases between.

The chain employs TRBV19 and TRBJ1-2; TRBD1 matches at 8 bases. This CDR3 is built from 17 residues. Germline values: CDR1 LNHDA, CDR2 SQIVND (reference sequence). Losses at the gene ends were 3 bases for V and 0 bases for J; bases not matched to a gene: 9. The CDR3 loop is CASSMGPDRGPNYGYTF. CDR3 DNA: TGTGCCAGTAGTATGGGCCCCGACAGGGGACCTAACTATGGCTACACCTTC.

The rearrangement links TRBV12-3 or TRBV12-4 to TRBJ2-2, with D possibly TRBD1 on 6 matching bases. Trimming took 6 bases from V and 7 from J, leaving 9 bases between them. The CDR3 sequence is 12 residues long. CDR3 loop: CASRTGFGELFF. Written as DNA, the CDR3 is TGTGCCAGCAGAACAGGGTTCGGGGAGCTGTTTTTT.

The chain joins TRBV11-2 to TRBJ1-5, with no clear D. V lost 1 base and J 4 bases, leaving 5 bases between the germline ends. The CDR3 sequence is 13 residues long. Germline V gene lookup returns CDR1 SGHAT and CDR2 FQNNGV. CDR3: CASSLAINQPQHF. The CDR3 DNA is TGTGCCAGCAGCTTAGCTATAAATCAGCCCCAGCATTTT.

The chain employs TRBV28 and TRBJ2-4; a weak D match, TRBD1 (6 bases). The CDR3 runs 12 residues. V was cut by 8 bases and J by 8 bases, with 13 bases left in between. Germline V gene data show CDR1 as MDHEN and CDR2 as SYDVKM. DNA for the CDR3: TGTGCCAGCGCCAGGGGATTGCACATTCAGTACTTC. This encodes CASARGLHIQYF. The full variable domain, in which reference TRBV28 and TRBJ2-4 provide the parts outside the CDR3, is DVKVTQSSRYLVKRTGEKVFLECVQDMDHENMFWYRQDPGLGLRLIYFSYDVKMKEKGDIPEGYSVSREKKERFSLILESASTNQTSMYLCASARGLHIQYFGAGTRLSVL.

A single count supports this clone. This sequence joins TRBV3-1 (or the pseudogene TRBV3-2) and TRBJ1-2; D is undetermined. Trimming stripped 0 bases from V and 4 bases from J, with 9 bases between. The germline V gene has CDR1 LGHDT and CDR2 YNNKEL (reference sequence). This CDR3 contains 14 residues. For the CDR3, the DNA is TGTGCCAGCAGCCAAGACCCGTTTTCCTATGGCTACACCTTC. Translating it yields CASSQDPFSYGYTF.

The V gene is TRBV6-5, the J gene TRBJ2-1; 9 nucleotides line up with TRBD2. The CDR3 is 14 amino acids. V gave up 4 bases and J gave up 6 bases; unmatched junction bases: 4. The germline V gene has CDR1 MNHEY and CDR2 SVGAGI. CDR3 coding DNA: TGTGCCAGCAGTTCGGGCGGGGGGGCCAATGAGCAGTTCTTC. This encodes CASSSGGGANEQFF.

The V call is TRBV7-2, the J call TRBJ2-7; 9 bases align to TRBD2. Germline lookup yields CDR1 SGHTA and CDR2 FQGNSA. CDR3 length equals 15 residues. The V segment lost 0 bases and the J segment 4 bases; nucleotides outside the gene matches: 4. The CDR3 is CASSLAAGGEYEQYF. CDR3 coding DNA: TGTGCCAGCAGCTTAGCGGCGGGAGGGGAATACGAGCAGTACTTC.